The 3 T cell receptor beta chains presented below share a single source sample, sequenced in a study of T cells in Graves' hyperthyroidism and ophthalmopathy. What was amplified from RNA transcripts were TCR beta CDR3 regions. The TCR CDR3 first-round RT-PCR relied on the HTBI primer set. Via MiXCR, TCRdb re-called the multiplex PCR reads, giving one row per CDR3 protein. Of 540,000 or so distinct CDR3 sequences listed, 15% to 18% are singletons. Sequencing was performed on blood. These TCRs come from a woman in her twenties or thirties with Graves' hyperthyroidism.

This clonotype showed up just a few times. J is TRBJ2-5 and V is TRBV12-3 or TRBV12-4, with D perhaps being TRBD1 or TRBD2 (6 bases each). The CDR3 is made up of 13 amino acids. With 4 bases removed from V and 4 bases from J, the gap between germline ends came to 10 bases. In DNA, the CDR3 is TGTGCCAGCAGTTCCAGGGGAGGAGAGACCCAGTACTTC. This gives the protein CASSSRGGETQYF.

As to this clonotype: This sequence may be a read error, since a much larger clone differs from it by one base. Since the CDR3 does not end with the conserved phenylalanine or tryptophan, this likely comes from a read error. This chain uses TRBV6-5 with TRBJ2-7; D may be TRBD2 (5 bases). Germline V CDR1 and CDR2: MNHEY, SVGAGI. This CDR3 has 15 amino acids. V lost 2 bases, J lost 4 bases, and 15 bases lay in between. The CDR3 protein is CASSYAGQPLYEQYL. The DNA for the CDR3 is TGTGCCAGCAGTTACGCGGGTCAGCCTCTTTACGAGCAGTACCTC.

This clonotype was observed at least ten times. The chain recombines TRBV15 with TRBJ2-5; possible D gene TRBD2, 6 bases. The CDR3 is 16 residues long. Trimming shortened V by 2 bases and J by 1 base, and 14 bases separated the two germline ends. CDR1 is LNHNV and CDR2 is YYDKDF in the germline V gene (reference sequence). The CDR3, as DNA: TGTGCCACCAGCAGACAAACGGGGGTTCCCCAAGAGACCCAGTACTTC. Amino acid sequence: CATSRQTGVPQETQYF.